This TCR beta chain was obtained from a study of blood T cell repertoires in COVID-19. Study in general: COVID-19 samples, acute and convalescent, were from the United States, Italy and Spain.

Clones were sequenced by immunoSEQ multiplex PCR, and TCRdb holds only the in-frame ones, with some missing. The sample has 150,000 or so clones, roughly 86% seen once. This CDR3 has 15 amino acids. V was trimmed by 5 bases and J by 5 bases, leaving 17 bases between them. The germline V gene encodes CDR1 LNHNV and CDR2 YYDKDF (reference sequence). The chain employs TRBV15 and TRBJ2-3; weak D call: TRBD1 (8 bases). The TCR sequence derives from a human donor with acute or convalescent COVID-19. The donor label of this sample is uncertain. The specimen sequenced was peripheral blood. The CDR3 DNA reads TGTGCCACCAGCCAGCGGGGACAGGTCATAGATACGCAGTATTTT. Protein: CATSQRGQVIDTQYF.